The clone carrying this TCR beta chain was observed many times. What it binds is not known. Other DNA sequences in this specimen translate into the identical CDR3. The CDR3 consists of 14 residues. Germline V lookup: CDR1 MDHEN, CDR2 SYDVKM. Trimming took off 5 bases at V and 6 bases at J, with 14 bases between the two ends. The data are from a study of shared clonotypes between healthy human individuals. On the study more broadly: CD4 naive cells filled three plates per donor, CD4 memory three, CD8 naive two and CD8 memory one.

Libraries were prepared by immunoSEQ multiplex PCR; TCRdb keeps only in-frame clonotypes and omits some of them. This sample has 600,000 to 700,000 clones, with around four fifths found just once. Notes on the study in general: Estimated richness was generally greater in naive than memory subsets. In the sorted subsets, rarefaction showed sequencing was incomplete despite large depth. Some naive CD4 clonotypes, 5% to 5.5%, turned up in common across a handful of donors.

The TCR comes from a woman aged 25 to 39 in good health. Sequencing was performed on memory CD4+ T cells sorted from blood. Noted subset: CD45RA-negative fraction. V usage is TRBV28 and J usage is TRBJ1-5; tentative D call: TRBD1 (6 bases). The CDR3 nucleotides read TGTGCCAGCAGTACAGGGTCAGGGAGTCAGCCCCAGCATTTT. It translates to CASSTGSGSQPQHF.